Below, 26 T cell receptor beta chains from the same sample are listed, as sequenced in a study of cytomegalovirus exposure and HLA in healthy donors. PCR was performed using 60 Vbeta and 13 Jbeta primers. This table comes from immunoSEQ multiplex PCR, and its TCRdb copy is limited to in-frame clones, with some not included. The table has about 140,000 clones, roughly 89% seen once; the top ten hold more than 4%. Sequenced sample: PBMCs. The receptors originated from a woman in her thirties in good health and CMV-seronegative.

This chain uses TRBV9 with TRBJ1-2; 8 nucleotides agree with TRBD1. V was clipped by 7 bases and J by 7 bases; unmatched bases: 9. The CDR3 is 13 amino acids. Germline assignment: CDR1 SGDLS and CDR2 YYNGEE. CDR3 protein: CASEGQGRFGYTF. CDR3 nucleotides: TGTGCCAGCGAAGGACAGGGCCGATTTGGCTACACCTTC.

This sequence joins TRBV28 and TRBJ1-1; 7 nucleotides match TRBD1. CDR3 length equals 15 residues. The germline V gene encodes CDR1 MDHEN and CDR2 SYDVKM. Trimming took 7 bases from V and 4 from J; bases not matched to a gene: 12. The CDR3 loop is CASIIWGQSSTEAFF. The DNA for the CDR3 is TGTGCCAGCATTATTTGGGGACAGTCGAGCACTGAAGCTTTCTTT.

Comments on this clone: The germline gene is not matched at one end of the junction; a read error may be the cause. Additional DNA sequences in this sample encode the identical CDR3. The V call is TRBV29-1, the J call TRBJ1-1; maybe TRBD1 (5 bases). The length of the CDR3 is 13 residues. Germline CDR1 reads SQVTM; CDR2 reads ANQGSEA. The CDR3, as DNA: TGCAGCGCCTCCCGACAGACGAACACTGAAGCCTTCTTT. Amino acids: CSASRQTNTEAFF.

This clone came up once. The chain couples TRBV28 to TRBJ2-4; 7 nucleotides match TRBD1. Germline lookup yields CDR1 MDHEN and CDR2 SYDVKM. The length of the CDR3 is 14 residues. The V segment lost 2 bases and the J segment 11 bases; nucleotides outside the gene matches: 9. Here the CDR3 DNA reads TGTGCCAGCAGTTTAAAAGGGACAGTATACGTTCAGTACTTC. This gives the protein CASSLKGTVYVQYF.

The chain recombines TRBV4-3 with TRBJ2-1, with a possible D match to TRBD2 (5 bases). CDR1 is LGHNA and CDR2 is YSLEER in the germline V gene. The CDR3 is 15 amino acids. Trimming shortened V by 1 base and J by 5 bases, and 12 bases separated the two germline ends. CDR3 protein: CASSQAPPGNNEQFF. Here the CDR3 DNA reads TGCGCCAGCAGCCAAGCCCCGCCGGGAAACAATGAGCAGTTCTTC.

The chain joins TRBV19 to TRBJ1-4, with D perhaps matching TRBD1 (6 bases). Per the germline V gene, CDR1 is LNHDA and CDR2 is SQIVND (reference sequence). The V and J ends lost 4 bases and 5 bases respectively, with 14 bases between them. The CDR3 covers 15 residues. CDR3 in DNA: TGTGCCAGTAGTACGGCGGACAGTGTAAATGAAAAACTGTTTTTT. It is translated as CASSTADSVNEKLFF.

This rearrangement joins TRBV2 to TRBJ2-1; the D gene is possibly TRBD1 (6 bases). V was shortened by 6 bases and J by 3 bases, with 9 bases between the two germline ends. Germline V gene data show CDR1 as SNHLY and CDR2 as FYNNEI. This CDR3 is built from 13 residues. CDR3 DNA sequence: TGTGCCAGCAGGGTGGACAGCTACAATGAGCAGTTCTTC. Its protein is CASRVDSYNEQFF.

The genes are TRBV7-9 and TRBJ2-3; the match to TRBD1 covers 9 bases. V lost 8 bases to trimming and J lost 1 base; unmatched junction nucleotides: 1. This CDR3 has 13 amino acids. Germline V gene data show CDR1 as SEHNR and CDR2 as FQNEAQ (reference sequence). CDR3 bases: TGTGCCAGCGGGGACAGGGGCACAGATACGCAGTATTTT. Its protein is CASGDRGTDTQYF.

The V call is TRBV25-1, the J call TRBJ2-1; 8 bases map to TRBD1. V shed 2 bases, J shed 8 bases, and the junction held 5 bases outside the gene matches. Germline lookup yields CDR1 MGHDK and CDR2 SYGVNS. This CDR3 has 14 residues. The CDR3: CASSEPHRGDEQFF. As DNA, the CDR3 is TGTGCCAGCAGTGAACCTCACAGGGGGGATGAGCAGTTCTTC.

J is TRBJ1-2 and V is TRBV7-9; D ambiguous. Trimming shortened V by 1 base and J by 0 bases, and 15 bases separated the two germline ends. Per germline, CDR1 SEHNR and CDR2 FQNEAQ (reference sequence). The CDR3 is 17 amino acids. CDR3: CASSLGGLRKANYGYTF. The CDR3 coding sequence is TGTGCCAGCAGCTTAGGAGGGTTGCGGAAAGCTAACTATGGCTACACCTTC.

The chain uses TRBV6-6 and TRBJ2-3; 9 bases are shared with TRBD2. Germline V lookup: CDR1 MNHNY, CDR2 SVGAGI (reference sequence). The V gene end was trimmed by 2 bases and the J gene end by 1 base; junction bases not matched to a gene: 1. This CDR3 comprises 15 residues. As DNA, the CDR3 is TGTGCCAGCAGTTACGGGACTAGCCGCACAGATACGCAGTATTTT. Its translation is CASSYGTSRTDTQYF.

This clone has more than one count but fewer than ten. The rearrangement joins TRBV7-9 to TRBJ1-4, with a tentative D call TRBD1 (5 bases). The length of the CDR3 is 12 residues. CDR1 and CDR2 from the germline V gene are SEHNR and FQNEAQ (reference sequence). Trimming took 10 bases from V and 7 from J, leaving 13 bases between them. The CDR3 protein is CATGGDGEKLFF. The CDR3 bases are TGTGCCACGGGGGGTGACGGTGAAAAACTGTTTTTT.

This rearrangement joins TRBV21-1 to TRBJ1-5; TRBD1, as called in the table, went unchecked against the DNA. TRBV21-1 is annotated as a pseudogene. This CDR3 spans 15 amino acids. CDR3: CASSRSPGGWQPQHF. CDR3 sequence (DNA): TGTGCCAGCAGCCGCAGCCCAGGGGGCTGGCAGCCCCAGCATTTT.

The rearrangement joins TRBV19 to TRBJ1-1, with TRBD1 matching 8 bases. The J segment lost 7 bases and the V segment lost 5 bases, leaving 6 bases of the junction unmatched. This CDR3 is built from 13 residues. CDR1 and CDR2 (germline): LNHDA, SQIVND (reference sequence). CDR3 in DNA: TGTGCCAGTAGTGAGGACAGGGCTGTTGAAGCTTTCTTT. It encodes CASSEDRAVEAFF.

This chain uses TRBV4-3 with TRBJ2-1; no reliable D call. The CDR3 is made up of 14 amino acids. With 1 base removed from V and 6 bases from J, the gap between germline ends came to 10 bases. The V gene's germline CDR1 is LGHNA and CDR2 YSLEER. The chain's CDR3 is CASSQGNYLNEQFF. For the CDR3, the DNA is TGCGCCAGCAGCCAAGGGAACTACCTCAATGAGCAGTTCTTC.

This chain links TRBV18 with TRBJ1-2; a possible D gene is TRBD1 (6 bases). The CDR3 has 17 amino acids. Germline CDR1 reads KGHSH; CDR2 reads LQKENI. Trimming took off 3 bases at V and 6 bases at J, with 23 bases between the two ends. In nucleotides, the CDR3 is TGTGCCAGCTCACCGATCCCACCCCCTGGTGGGGGCGATGGCTACACCTTC. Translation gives CASSPIPPPGGGDGYTF.

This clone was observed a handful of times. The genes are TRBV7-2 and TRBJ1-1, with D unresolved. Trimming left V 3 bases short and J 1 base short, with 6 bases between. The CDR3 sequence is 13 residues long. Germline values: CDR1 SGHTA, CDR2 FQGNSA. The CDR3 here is CASSFSGNTEAFF. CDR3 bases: TGTGCCAGCAGCTTCTCAGGGAACACTGAAGCTTTCTTT.

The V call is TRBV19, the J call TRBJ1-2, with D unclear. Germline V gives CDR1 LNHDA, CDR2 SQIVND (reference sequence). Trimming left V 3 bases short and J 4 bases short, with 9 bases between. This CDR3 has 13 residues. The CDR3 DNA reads TGTGCCAGTAGTATTCAGTCCGTCTATGGCTACACCTTC. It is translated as CASSIQSVYGYTF.

The CDR3 DNA sequence: TGTGCCAGTAGTAGGACTAGCGGTTCCTACAATGAGCAGTTCTTC. This encodes CASSRTSGSYNEQFF. The V and J genes are TRBV19 and TRBJ2-1; 10 nucleotides line up with TRBD2. Germline CDR1 LNHDA, CDR2 SQIVND (reference sequence). J gave up 1 base and V 4 bases, and 1 base lay outside the gene matches. This CDR3 has 15 residues.

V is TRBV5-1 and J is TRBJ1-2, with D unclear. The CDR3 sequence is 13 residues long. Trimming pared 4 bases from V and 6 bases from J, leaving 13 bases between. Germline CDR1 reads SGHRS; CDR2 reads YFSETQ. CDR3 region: CASSPGAGNGYTF. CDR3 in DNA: TGCGCCAGCAGCCCCGGAGCGGGGAATGGCTACACCTTC. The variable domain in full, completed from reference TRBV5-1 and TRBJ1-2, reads KAGVTQTPRYLIKTRGQQVTLSCSPISGHRSVSWYQQTPGQGLQFLFEYFSETQRNKGNFPGRFSGRQFSNSRSEMNVSTLELGDSALYLCASSPGAGNGYTFGSGTRLTVV.

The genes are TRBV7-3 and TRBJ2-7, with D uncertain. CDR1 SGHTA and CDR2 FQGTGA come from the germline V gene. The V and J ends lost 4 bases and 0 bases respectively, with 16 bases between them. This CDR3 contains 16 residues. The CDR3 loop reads CASSSVGTLTSYEQYF. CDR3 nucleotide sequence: TGTGCCAGCAGCTCAGTTGGCACACTAACCTCCTACGAGCAGTACTTC.

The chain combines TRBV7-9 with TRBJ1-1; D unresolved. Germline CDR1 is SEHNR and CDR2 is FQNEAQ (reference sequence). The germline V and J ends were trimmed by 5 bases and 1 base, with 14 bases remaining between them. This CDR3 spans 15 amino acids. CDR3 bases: TGTGCCAGCAGCCGCTCCCCGGGAAGGAACACTGAAGCTTTCTTT. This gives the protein CASSRSPGRNTEAFF.

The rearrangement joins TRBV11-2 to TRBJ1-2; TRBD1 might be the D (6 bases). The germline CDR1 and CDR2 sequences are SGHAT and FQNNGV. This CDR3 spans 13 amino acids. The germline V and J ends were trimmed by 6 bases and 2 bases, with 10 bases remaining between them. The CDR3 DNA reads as TGTGCCAGCAGTTACAGGGAAAACTATGGCTACACCTTC. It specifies CASSYRENYGYTF. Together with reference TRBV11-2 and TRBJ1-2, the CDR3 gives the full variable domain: EAGVAQSPRYKIIEKRQSVAFWCNPISGHATLYWYQQILGQGPKLLIQFQNNGVVDDSQLPKDRFSAERLKGVDSTLKIQPAKLEDSAVYLCASSYRENYGYTFGSGTRLTVV.

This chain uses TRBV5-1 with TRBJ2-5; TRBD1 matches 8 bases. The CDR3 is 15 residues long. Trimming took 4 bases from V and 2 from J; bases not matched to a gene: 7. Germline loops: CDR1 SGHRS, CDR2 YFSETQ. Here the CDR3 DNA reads TGCGCCAGCAGCACCCTCGGGACAGGACAAGAGACCCAGTACTTC. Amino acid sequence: CASSTLGTGQETQYF. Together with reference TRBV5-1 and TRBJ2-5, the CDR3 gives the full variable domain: KAGVTQTPRYLIKTRGQQVTLSCSPISGHRSVSWYQQTPGQGLQFLFEYFSETQRNKGNFPGRFSGRQFSNSRSEMNVSTLELGDSALYLCASSTLGTGQETQYFGPGTRLLVL.

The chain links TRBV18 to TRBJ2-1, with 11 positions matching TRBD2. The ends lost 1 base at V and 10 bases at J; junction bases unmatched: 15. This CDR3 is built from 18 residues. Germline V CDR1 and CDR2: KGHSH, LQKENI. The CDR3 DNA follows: TGTGCCAGCTCACCACTCTTTGTCCGGACTAGCGGGTTTGACGAGCAGTTCTTC. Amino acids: CASSPLFVRTSGFDEQFF.

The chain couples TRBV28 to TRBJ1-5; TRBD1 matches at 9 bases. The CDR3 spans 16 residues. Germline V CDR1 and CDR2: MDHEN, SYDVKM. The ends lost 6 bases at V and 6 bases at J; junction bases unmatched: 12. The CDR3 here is CASSPLDRGIGQPQHF. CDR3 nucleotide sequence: TGTGCCAGCAGCCCCCTCGACAGGGGGATCGGTCAGCCCCAGCATTTT.